One and the same sample provided the 20 T cell receptor beta chains below, sequenced in a study of blood T cell repertoires in COVID-19 (dated by TCRdb to the early 2020s). The library came from the immunoSEQ multiplex PCR assay. TCRdb retrieved this table from immuneACCESS and kept in-frame rearrangements only. Not all clones are present; in checked studies, unresolved V genes account for under half, and no reason is known for the remainder. Within this sample are under 300,000 clones, with under 90% of them counted one time only. Less than 2% of the sample rests with the top ten. Specimen: PBMCs or T cells enriched from blood (not recorded which). Receptors were obtained from a woman aged 40 to 55 who had recovered from COVID-19.

The V call is TRBV4-1, the J call TRBJ1-6; 8 bases match TRBD1. This CDR3 spans 14 amino acids. The V gene's germline CDR1 is MGHRA and CDR2 YSYEKL. J lost 12 bases, V lost 2 bases, and 6 bases had no gene match. This CDR3 is CASSQSGGVIPLHF. The CDR3 nucleotides read TGCGCCAGCAGCCAATCAGGGGGCGTCATACCCCTCCACTTT.

The V call is TRBV21-1, the J call TRBJ2-7; the tabulated D call, TRBD2, remains unverified against the DNA. TRBV21-1 is a recognized pseudogene. The CDR3 runs 15 residues. CDR3 DNA sequence: TGTGCCAGCACCCTGTCCGCGGGTCCAAAATACGAGCAGTACTTC. The encoded protein is CASTLSAGPKYEQYF.

A note on this clone: Other DNA sequences in this sample translate to the same CDR3. The chain combines TRBV9 with TRBJ1-3; D is uncertain. The CDR3 contains 14 residues. V dropped 2 bases and J dropped 0 bases, with 6 bases sitting between them. Germline V gene sequence: CDR1 SGDLS, CDR2 YYNGEE. The CDR3 reads CASSVAHSGNTIYF. For the CDR3, the DNA is TGTGCCAGCAGCGTGGCCCACTCTGGAAACACCATATATTTT.

This clone was recorded once. The chain combines TRBV12-1 with TRBJ1-1; the table's D gene call, TRBD1, was not cross checked with the DNA. TRBV12-1 has pseudogene status. This CDR3 region has 11 residues. This chain's CDR3 is CARTGATEAFF. CDR3 coding DNA: TGTGCCAGGACAGGGGCCACTGAAGCTTTCTTT.

The chain uses TRBV9 and TRBJ2-2; 8 nucleotides agree with TRBD1. CDR1 is SGDLS, CDR2 YYNGEE, per germline. V shed 4 bases, J shed 0 bases, and the junction held 5 bases outside the gene matches. The CDR3 runs to 16 residues. CDR3 in amino acids: CASSLGTGANTGELFF. The DNA for the CDR3 is TGTGCCAGCAGCCTAGGGACAGGCGCGAACACCGGGGAGCTGTTTTTT.

This sequence joins TRBV2 and TRBJ1-2; D is unclear. Trimming stripped 5 bases from V and 2 bases from J, with 15 bases between. The germline V gene encodes CDR1 SNHLY and CDR2 FYNNEI. The CDR3 loop spans 15 amino acids. CDR3 bases: TGTGCCAGCAGTTATACAACAGAGATCAACTATGGCTACACCTTC. Translation gives CASSYTTEINYGYTF.

The chain joins TRBV19 to TRBJ1-4, with D maybe TRBD1 (5 bases). The germline V gene has CDR1 LNHDA and CDR2 SQIVND (reference sequence). V lost 0 bases, J lost 6 bases, and 17 bases lay in between. The CDR3 is 17 residues long. CDR3 bases: TGTGCCAGTAGTATAGACCTTTCCGGGCAGGGTGATGAAAAACTGTTTTTT. Protein: CASSIDLSGQGDEKLFF.

In its sample, this clone was seen many times. The V gene is TRBV2, the J gene TRBJ2-7; 7 positions agree with TRBD1. The CDR3 runs to 13 residues. Germline loops: CDR1 SNHLY, CDR2 FYNNEI. The J segment lost 3 bases and the V segment lost 2 bases, leaving 1 base of the junction unmatched. The chain's CDR3 is CASSEPGGYEQYF. CDR3 nucleotide sequence: TGTGCCAGCAGTGAACCAGGGGGCTACGAGCAGTACTTC. The whole variable domain, remainder taken from reference TRBV2 and TRBJ2-7, is EPEVTQTPSHQVTQMGQEVILRCVPISNHLYFYWYRQILGQKVEFLVSFYNNEISEKSEIFDDQFSVERPDGSNFTLKIRSTKLEDSAMYFCASSEPGGYEQYFGPGTRLTVT.

The chain combines TRBV15 with TRBJ1-6; D possibly corresponds to TRBD1 (5 bases). Trimming cost V 0 bases and J 11 bases, with 14 bases left between them. The germline CDR1 and CDR2 sequences are LNHNV and YYDKDF (reference sequence). CDR3 length equals 15 residues. CDR3 residues: CATSRDRQGITPLHF. DNA for the CDR3: TGTGCCACCAGCAGAGATCGGCAGGGAATTACACCCCTCCACTTT.

The V call is TRBV12-2, the J call TRBJ2-3; no check of the table's D call, TRBD2, against the DNA was made. TRBV12-2 counts as a pseudogene. The CDR3 sequence is 19 residues long. CDR3 sequence reads: CASRPRRLAGGPRTDTQYF. The CDR3 nucleotides are TGTGCAAGTCGCCCCAGGAGGTTAGCGGGAGGGCCACGCACAGATACGCAGTATTTT.

The chain has TRBV7-9 and TRBJ1-5; D remains ambiguous. Germline loops: CDR1 SEHNR, CDR2 FQNEAQ (reference sequence). The CDR3 runs 13 residues. Trimming took 5 bases from V and 5 from J, leaving 10 bases between them. CDR3 bases: TGTGCCAGCAGCCCGACGGGGTATCAGCCCCAGCATTTT. Its translation: CASSPTGYQPQHF. The full variable domain, in which reference TRBV7-9 and TRBJ1-5 provide the parts outside the CDR3, is DTGVSQNPRHKITKRGQNVTFRCDPISEHNRLYWYRQTLGQGPEFLTYFQNEAQLEKSRLLSDRFSAERPKGSFSTLEIQRTEQGDSAMYLCASSPTGYQPQHFGDGTRLSIL.

The chain carries TRBV19 and TRBJ1-2; perhaps TRBD1 as D (5 bases). Germline lookup yields CDR1 LNHDA and CDR2 SQIVND (reference sequence). This CDR3 has 14 residues. V was clipped by 6 bases and J by 0 bases, with 11 bases between them. In DNA form, the CDR3 reads TGTGCCAGTAGCCGACAGCCTGCTAACTATGGCTACACCTTC. Residues: CASSRQPANYGYTF. The variable domain in full, with the rest retrieved from reference TRBV19 and TRBJ1-2, is DGGITQSPKYLFRKEGQNVTLSCEQNLNHDAMYWYRQDPGQGLRLIYYSQIVNDFQKGDIAEGYSVSREKKESFPLTVTSAQKNPTAFYLCASSRQPANYGYTFGSGTRLTVV.

Written as DNA, the CDR3 is TGTGCCAGCAGTTTCCAGGGGATCGAGGGCTACACCTTC. Its translation: CASSFQGIEGYTF. This chain links TRBV12-3 or TRBV12-4 with TRBJ1-2, with D perhaps TRBD1 (6 bases). V gave up 3 bases and J gave up 8 bases, with 13 bases separating them. There are 13 residues in the CDR3.

This chain connects TRBV4-1 to TRBJ2-3, with 11 bases that match TRBD2. The CDR3 is made up of 17 amino acids. Germline V gene data show CDR1 as MGHRA and CDR2 as YSYEKL. Trimming at V came to 0 bases and at J to 0 bases, leaving 2 bases not matched to a gene. CDR3 bases: TGCGCCAGCAGCCAAGAGGGACTAGCGGATAGCACAGATACGCAGTATTTT. This sequence encodes CASSQEGLADSTDTQYF.

This rearrangement joins TRBV29-1 to TRBJ1-6; D is unresolved. Germline CDR1 and CDR2: SQVTM and ANQGSEA. There are 13 residues in the CDR3. The ends were cut back, 6 bases at V and 5 bases at J, with 11 bases in the middle. Here the CDR3 reads CSVREANNSPLHF. CDR3 nucleotide sequence: TGCAGCGTGAGGGAAGCGAATAATTCACCCCTCCACTTT.

This chain connects TRBV4-3 to TRBJ2-7; 11 positions match TRBD2. This CDR3 contains 19 residues. Germline CDR1 and CDR2: LGHNA and YSLEER. Trimming at V came to 0 bases and at J to 2 bases, leaving 12 bases not matched to a gene. The CDR3 sequence: CASSQDFLAGGHDTYEQYF. The CDR3 nucleotides are TGCGCCAGCAGCCAAGATTTCCTAGCGGGAGGCCACGATACCTACGAGCAGTACTTC.

This rearrangement joins TRBV3-1 (or the pseudogene TRBV3-2) to TRBJ2-4, with 10 bases fitting TRBD2. The CDR3 has 19 residues. The germline gives CDR1 LGHDT, CDR2 YNNKEL (reference sequence). Trimming cost V 0 bases and J 3 bases; bases outside gene matches: 11. Written as DNA, the CDR3 is TGTGCCAGCAGCCAAGATAGAGCTAGCGGGGGCTCGCTCAAAAACATTCAGTACTTC. This encodes CASSQDRASGGSLKNIQYF.

This chain uses TRBV18 with TRBJ2-2; a weak D match, TRBD1 (6 bases). This CDR3 has 15 amino acids. The germline V gene has CDR1 KGHSH and CDR2 LQKENI. Trimming cost V 6 bases and J 2 bases, with 13 bases left between them. CDR3 sequence: CASSQGQSNTGELFF. The CDR3 coding sequence is TGTGCCAGCTCCCAAGGACAGAGTAACACCGGGGAGCTGTTTTTT.

This clone was found once. The rearrangement joins TRBV7-2 to TRBJ1-1; 7 bases agree with TRBD1. This CDR3 is built from 12 residues. Losses at the gene ends were 0 bases for V and 10 bases for J; bases not matched to a gene: 2. Looked up from germline, CDR1 is SGHTA and CDR2 is FQGNSA. The CDR3 DNA reads TGTGCCAGCAGCTTAGCTGGACAGGTAGCTTTCTTT. This codes for CASSLAGQVAFF.

The rearrangement links TRBV25-1 to TRBJ1-2, with D uncertain. V lost 6 bases to trimming and J lost 5 bases, with 7 bases between them. Germline lookup yields CDR1 MGHDK and CDR2 SYGVNS. The CDR3 length is 11 residues. DNA of the CDR3: TGTGCCAGCAGGGGAGAATATGGCTACACCTTC. Protein sequence: CASRGEYGYTF.